A single TCR beta chain is shown here with its context. Its antigen is unidentified. The record originates from a study of T cell repertoires in ileal Crohn's disease. The wider study: At surgery, 35% of patients smoked, with median disease duration about eight years.

Findings and caveats of the study: Clonality above 26.8% at surgery always came with endoscopic recurrence. Clonal expansions were more frequent in active smokers than non-smokers at surgery.

Each sample's TCRB immunosequencing used 450 to 650 nanograms of biopsy DNA. Assay used: immunoSEQ multiplex PCR; TCRdb lists only in-frame clones, some missing. The table lists 5,500 to 8,500 clones, around 80% of them singletons. Germline CDR1 is LNHDA and CDR2 is SQIVND (reference sequence). V lost 6 bases and J lost 5, with 16 bases in between. This CDR3 has 15 residues. This sequence originates from an adult with Crohn's disease. The sequencing sample was made of ileal tissue. The V and J genes are TRBV19 and TRBJ2-2; TRBD2 might be the D (6 bases). CDR3 region: CASRETGVRTGELFF. CDR3 in DNA: TGTGCCAGTAGGGAAACGGGGGTGAGGACCGGGGAGCTGTTTTTT.